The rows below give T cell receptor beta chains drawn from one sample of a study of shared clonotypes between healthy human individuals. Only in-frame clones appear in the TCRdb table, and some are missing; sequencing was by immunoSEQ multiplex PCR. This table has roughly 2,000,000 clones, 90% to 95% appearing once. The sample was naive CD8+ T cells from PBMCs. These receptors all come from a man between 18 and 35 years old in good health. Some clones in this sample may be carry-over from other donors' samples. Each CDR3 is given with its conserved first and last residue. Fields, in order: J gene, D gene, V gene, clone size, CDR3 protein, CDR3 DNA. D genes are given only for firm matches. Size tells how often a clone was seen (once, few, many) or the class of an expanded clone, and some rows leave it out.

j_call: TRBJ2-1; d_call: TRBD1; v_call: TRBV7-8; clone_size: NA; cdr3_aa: CASSGRTGSPVEQFF; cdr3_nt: TGTGCCAGCAGCGGCCGGACAGGGTCCCCTGTTGAGCAGTTCTTC
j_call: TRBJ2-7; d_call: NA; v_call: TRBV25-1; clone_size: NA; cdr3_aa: CASSETGEVVYEQYF; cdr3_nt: TGTGCCAGCAGTGAAACAGGAGAAGTGGTCTACGAGCAGTACTTC
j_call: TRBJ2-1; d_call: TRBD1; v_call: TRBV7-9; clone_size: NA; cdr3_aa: CASSSRDRGYNEQFF; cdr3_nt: TGTGCCAGCAGCAGCCGGGACAGGGGGTACAATGAGCAGTTCTTC
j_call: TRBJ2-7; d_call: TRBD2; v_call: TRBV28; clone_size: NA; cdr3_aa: CASSSLAGLSYEQYF; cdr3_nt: TGTGCCAGCAGTTCCTTAGCGGGCCTCTCCTACGAGCAGTACTTC
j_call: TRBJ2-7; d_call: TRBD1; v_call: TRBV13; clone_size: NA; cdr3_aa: CASSSTGTGVTYEQYF; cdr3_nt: TGTGCCAGCAGCTCTACCGGGACAGGGGTTACCTACGAGCAGTACTTC
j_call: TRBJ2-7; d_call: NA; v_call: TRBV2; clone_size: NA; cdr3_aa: CASSDPAEPSYEQYF; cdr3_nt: TGTGCCAGCAGTGATCCAGCGGAGCCTTCCTACGAGCAGTACTTC
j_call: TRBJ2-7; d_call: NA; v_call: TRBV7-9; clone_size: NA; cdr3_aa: CASSPRHEGGSYEQYF; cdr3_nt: TGTGCCAGCAGCCCCCGGCATGAAGGGGGATCCTACGAGCAGTACTTC
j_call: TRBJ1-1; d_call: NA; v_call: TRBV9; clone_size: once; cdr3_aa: CASSVTGENTEAFF; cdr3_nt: TGTGCCAGCAGCGTAACAGGAGAGAACACTGAAGCTTTCTTT
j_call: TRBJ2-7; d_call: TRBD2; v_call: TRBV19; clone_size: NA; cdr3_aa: CASSPTSGRIYEQYF; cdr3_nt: TGTGCCAGTAGCCCAACTAGCGGGAGAATCTACGAGCAGTACTTC
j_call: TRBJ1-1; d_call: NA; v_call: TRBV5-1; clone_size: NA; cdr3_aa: CASSLRDNTEAFF; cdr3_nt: TGCGCCAGCAGCTTGAGGGACAACACTGAAGCTTTCTTT
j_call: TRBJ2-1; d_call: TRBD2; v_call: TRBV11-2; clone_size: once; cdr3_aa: CASSLARGGSGINEQFF; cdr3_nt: TGTGCCAGCAGCTTAGCTCGGGGCGGGAGTGGGATCAATGAGCAGTTCTTC
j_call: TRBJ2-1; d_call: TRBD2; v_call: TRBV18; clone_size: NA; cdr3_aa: CASSPPPGLAGSHEQFF; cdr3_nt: TGTGCCAGCTCACCACCACCGGGACTAGCGGGATCACATGAGCAGTTCTTC
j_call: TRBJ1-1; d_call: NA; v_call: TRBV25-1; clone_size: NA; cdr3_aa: CASITGAIAFF; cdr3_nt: TGTGCCAGCATAACTGGGGCCATAGCTTTCTTT
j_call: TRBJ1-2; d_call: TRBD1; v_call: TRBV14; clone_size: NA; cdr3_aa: CASSPTGTGFHGYTF; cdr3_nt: TGTGCCAGCAGCCCCACCGGGACAGGGTTTCATGGCTACACCTTC
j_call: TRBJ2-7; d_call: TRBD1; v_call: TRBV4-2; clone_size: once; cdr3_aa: CASSQPDREDPYEQYF; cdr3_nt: TGTGCCAGCAGCCAACCGGACAGGGAGGACCCCTACGAGCAGTACTTC
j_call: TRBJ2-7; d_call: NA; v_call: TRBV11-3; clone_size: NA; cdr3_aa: CASSLGVPYEQYF; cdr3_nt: TGTGCCAGCAGCTTAGGAGTGCCCTACGAGCAGTACTTC
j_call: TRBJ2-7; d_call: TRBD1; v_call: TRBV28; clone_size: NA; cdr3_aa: CASSLGTGGSYEQYF; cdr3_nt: TGTGCCAGCAGTTTAGGTACAGGGGGCTCCTACGAGCAGTACTTC
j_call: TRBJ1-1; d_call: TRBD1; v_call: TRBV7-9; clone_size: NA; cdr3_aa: CASSPHIGQGEAAFF; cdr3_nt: TGTGCCAGCAGCCCACACATAGGACAGGGGGAGGCAGCTTTCTTT
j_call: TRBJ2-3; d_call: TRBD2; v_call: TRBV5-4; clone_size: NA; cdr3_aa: CASSFAGDGTDTQYF; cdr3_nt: TGTGCCAGCAGCTTCGCGGGAGATGGCACAGATACGCAGTATTTT
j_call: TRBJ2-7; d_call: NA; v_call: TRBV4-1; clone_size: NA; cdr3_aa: CASSVRDGGTYEQYF; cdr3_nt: TGCGCCAGCAGCGTCCGGGACGGAGGAACCTACGAGCAGTACTTC
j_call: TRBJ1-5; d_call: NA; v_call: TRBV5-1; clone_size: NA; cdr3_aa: CASSLATNQPQHF; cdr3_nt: TGCGCCAGCAGCTTGGCCACTAATCAGCCCCAGCATTTT
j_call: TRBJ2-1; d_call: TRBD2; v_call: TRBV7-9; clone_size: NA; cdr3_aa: CASSPTSGSSYNEQFF; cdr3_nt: TGTGCCAGCAGCCCGACTAGCGGGAGCTCCTACAATGAGCAGTTCTTC
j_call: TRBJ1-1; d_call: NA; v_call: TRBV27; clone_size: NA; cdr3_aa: CASSWGSGNTEAFF; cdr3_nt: TGTGCCAGCAGCTGGGGCAGTGGTAACACTGAAGCTTTCTTT
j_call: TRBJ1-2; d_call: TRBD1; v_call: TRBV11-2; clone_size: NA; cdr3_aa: CASSFRDRGPGLYGYTF; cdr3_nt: TGTGCCAGCAGCTTCCGGGACAGGGGCCCCGGCCTCTATGGCTACACCTTC
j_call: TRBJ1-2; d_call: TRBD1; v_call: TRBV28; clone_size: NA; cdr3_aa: CASSLHVTGGFGYTF; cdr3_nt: TGTGCCAGCAGTTTACATGTGACAGGGGGCTTTGGCTACACCTTC
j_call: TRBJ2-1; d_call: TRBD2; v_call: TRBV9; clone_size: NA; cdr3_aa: CASSVSGSVMDNEQFF; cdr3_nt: TGTGCCAGCAGCGTGAGCGGGAGTGTGATGGACAATGAGCAGTTCTTC
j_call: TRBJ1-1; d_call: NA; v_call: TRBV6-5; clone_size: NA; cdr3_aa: CASRQGPEAFF; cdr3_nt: TGTGCCAGCAGACAGGGCCCTGAAGCTTTCTTT
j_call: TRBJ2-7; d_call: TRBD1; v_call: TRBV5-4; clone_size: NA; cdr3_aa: CASSLGDRAYEQYF; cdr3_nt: TGTGCCAGCAGCCTAGGGGACAGGGCCTACGAGCAGTACTTC
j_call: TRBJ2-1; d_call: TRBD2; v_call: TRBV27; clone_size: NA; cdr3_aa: CASCESGRAGKNEQFF; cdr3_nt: TGTGCCAGCTGTGAAAGCGGGAGGGCAGGAAAGAATGAGCAGTTCTTC
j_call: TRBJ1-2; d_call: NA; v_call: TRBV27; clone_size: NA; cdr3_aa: CASSPTPRDGFYGYTF; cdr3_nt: TGTGCCAGCAGCCCTACCCCCCGGGACGGGTTCTATGGCTACACCTTC
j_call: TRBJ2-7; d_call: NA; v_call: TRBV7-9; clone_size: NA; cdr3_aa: CASSLAHAVPAAAEQYF; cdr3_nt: TGTGCCAGCAGCTTAGCGCATGCAGTCCCTGCGGCCGCCGAGCAGTACTTC
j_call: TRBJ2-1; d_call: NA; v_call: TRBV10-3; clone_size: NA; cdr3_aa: CAISEIWNEQFF; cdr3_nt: TGTGCCATCAGTGAGATTTGGAATGAGCAGTTCTTC
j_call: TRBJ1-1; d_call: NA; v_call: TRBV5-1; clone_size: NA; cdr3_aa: CASRPSTGNTEAFF; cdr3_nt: TGCGCCAGCAGGCCTTCCACAGGGAACACTGAAGCTTTCTTT
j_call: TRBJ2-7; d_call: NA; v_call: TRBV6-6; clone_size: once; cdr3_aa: CASSEGGEQYF; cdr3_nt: TGTGCCAGCAGTGAGGGGGGGGAGCAGTACTTC
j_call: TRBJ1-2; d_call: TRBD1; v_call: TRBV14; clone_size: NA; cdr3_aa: CASSQGRTGLAYGYTF; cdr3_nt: TGTGCCAGCAGCCAAGGGCGGACAGGGCTGGCCTATGGCTACACCTTC
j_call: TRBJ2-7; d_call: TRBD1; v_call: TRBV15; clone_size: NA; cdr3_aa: CATSSRQGPYEQYF; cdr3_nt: TGTGCCACCAGCAGTAGACAGGGCCCCTACGAGCAGTACTTC
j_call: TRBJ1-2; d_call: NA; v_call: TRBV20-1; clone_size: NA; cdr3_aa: CSAPDSYGYTF; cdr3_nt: TGCAGTGCCCCGGACAGCTATGGCTACACCTTC
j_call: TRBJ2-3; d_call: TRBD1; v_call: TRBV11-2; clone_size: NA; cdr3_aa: CASSFGRGLFTDTQYF; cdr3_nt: TGTGCCAGCAGCTTCGGCAGGGGGCTTTTCACAGATACGCAGTATTTT
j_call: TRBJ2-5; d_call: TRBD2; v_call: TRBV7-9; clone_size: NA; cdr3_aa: CASSLTGGQETQYF; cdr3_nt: TGTGCCAGCAGCTTAACGGGAGGGCAAGAGACCCAGTACTTC
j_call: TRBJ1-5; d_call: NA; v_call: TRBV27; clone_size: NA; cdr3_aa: CASSTLDGGDGNQPQHF; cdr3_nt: TGTGCCAGCAGTACCCTTGACGGGGGAGATGGAAATCAGCCCCAGCATTTT
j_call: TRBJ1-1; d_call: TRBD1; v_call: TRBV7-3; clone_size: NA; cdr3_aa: CASSLNQGANTEAFF; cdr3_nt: TGTGCCAGCAGCTTAAATCAGGGGGCGAACACTGAAGCTTTCTTT
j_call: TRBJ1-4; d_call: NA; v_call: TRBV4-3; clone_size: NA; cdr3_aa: CASSRLYGATNEKLFF; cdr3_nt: TGCGCCAGCAGCCGGTTATACGGTGCAACTAATGAAAAACTGTTTTTT
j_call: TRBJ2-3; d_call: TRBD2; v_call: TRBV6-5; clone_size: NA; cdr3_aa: CASSYGWEGQDTQYF; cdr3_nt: TGTGCCAGCAGTTACGGGTGGGAGGGGCAAGATACGCAGTATTTT
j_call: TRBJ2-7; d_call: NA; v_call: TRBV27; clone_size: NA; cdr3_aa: CATTPSPGVILREQYF; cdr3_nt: TGTGCCACCACTCCGTCCCCTGGGGTAATCCTACGCGAGCAGTACTTC